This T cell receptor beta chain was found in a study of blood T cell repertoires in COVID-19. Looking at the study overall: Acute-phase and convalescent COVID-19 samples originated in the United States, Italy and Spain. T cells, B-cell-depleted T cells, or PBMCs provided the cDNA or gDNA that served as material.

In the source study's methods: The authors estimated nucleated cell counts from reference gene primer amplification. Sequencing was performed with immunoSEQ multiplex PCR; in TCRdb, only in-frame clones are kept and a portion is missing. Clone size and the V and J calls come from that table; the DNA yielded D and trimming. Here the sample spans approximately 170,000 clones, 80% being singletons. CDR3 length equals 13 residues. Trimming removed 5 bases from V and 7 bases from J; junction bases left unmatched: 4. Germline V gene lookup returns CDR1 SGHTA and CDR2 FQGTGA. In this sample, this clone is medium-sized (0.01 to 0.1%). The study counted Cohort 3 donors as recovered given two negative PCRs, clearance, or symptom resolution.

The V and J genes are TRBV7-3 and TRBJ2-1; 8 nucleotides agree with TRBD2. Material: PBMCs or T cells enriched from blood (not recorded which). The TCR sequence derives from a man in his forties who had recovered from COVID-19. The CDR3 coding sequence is TGTGCCAGCAGCACGGGACTAGGAAATGAGCAGTTCTTC. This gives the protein CASSTGLGNEQFF.